Sequencing of this T cell receptor (beta chain) was carried out in a study of technical replicates of blood from several donors. Germline-derived CDR1 and CDR2 are LGHNA and YNFKEQ. The CDR3 sequence is 16 residues long. V shed 0 bases and J shed 3 bases, with 13 bases lying between them. The repertoire was sequenced with immunoSEQ multiplex PCR; TCRdb's copy has only in-frame clones and lacks some. The profile shows about 100,000 clones, 95% of them singletons. This TCR was recovered from a human donor in good health. This rearrangement joins TRBV4-2 to TRBJ2-3, with D possibly being TRBD2 (7 bases). The specimen sequenced was T cells isolated from PBMCs. The CDR3 DNA reads as TGTGCCAGCAGCCAAGATCGGGGGGCTGGAACAGATACGCAGTATTTT. This codes for CASSQDRGAGTDTQYF.